What follows describes a single TCR beta chain. This sample was included in a study of cytomegalovirus exposure and HLA in healthy donors. Study in general: Early released data had around 79 million unique TCRs, all coming from HLA-typed donors.

CDR1 and CDR2 (germline): SNHLY, FYNNEI. The V end lost 6 bases, the J end lost 7 bases, and 16 bases lay between the germline ends. CDR3 length: 15 amino acids. Use of 60 Vbeta and 13 Jbeta primers characterized the PCR. Profiling relied on immunoSEQ multiplex PCR, and the TCRdb table lists in-frame clones only, not all of them. The table shows roughly 100,000 clones, with 80% to 85% occurring only once. Sequencing was performed on PBMCs. This clonotype originated in a man aged 30 to 39 in good health and CMV-seropositive. This chain links TRBV2 with TRBJ1-6, with D possibly matching TRBD1 (6 bases). The CDR3 protein is CASSVGGRVNSPLHF. Here the CDR3 DNA reads TGTGCCAGCAGCGTAGGGGGACGGGTAAATTCACCCCTCCACTTT.